Below, one T cell receptor (beta chain) is given with its context. The table came from immunoSEQ multiplex PCR; TCRdb's copy has only in-frame clones and leaves some out. This sample has about 92,000 clones, with 80% found just once. The data are from a study of memory CD4+ T cells and cytomegalovirus serostatus. Looking at the study overall: This sample comes from healthy Belgian adults, about 10 CMV seropositive, 20 to 25 seronegative.

There are 16 residues in the CDR3. CDR1 and CDR2 from the germline V gene are SGHTA and FQGNSA. Trimming took off 5 bases at V and 7 bases at J, with 21 bases between the two ends. Single viable CD3+CD4+CD8-CD45RO+ cells were sorted as the memory CD4+ T cells. The chain joins TRBV7-2 to TRBJ1-5, with D unresolved. This TCR was sampled from an adult in good health and CMV-seropositive. The sample consisted of memory CD4+ T cells from blood. This CDR3 is CASSPMGAGLGQPQHF. The DNA for the CDR3 is TGTGCCAGCAGCCCAATGGGTGCTGGGCTCGGGCAGCCCCAGCATTTT.